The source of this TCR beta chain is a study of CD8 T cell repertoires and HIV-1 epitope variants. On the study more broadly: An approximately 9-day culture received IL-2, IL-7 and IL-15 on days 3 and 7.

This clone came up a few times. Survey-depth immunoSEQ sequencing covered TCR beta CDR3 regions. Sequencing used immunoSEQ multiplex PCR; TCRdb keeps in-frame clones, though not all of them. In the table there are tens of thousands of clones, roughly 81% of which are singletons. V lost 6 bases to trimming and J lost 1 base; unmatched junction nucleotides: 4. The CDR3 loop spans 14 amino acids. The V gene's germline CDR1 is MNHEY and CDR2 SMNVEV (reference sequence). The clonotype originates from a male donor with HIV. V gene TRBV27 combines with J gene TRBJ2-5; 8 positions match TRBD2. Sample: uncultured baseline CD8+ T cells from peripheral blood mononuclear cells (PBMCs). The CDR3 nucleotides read TGTGCCAGCAGCCATACTAGCGGCCAAGAGACCCAGTACTTC. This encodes CASSHTSGQETQYF.